One and the same sample provided the 10 T cell receptor beta chains below, sequenced in a study of persistence of HIV-infected CD4 T cells. The libraries were made with immunoSEQ version 4 in survey mode. Method: immunoSEQ multiplex PCR; TCRdb's copy keeps in-frame clones and lacks some. The sample carries over 25,000 clones, roughly four fifths recorded once. Their antigens remain unidentified. Lysates of CMV-infected fibroblasts at 10 ug/mL stimulated these cells. CD40L-negative CD69-negative CD45RO-high memory CD4+ T cells were sorted as populations depleted of antigen-responding cells. The source material was CD4+ T cells sorted from PBMCs after approximately 19-hour stimulation, sampled from a patient who received antiretroviral therapy. The receptors originated from an adult man with HIV who was CMV-seropositive.

The chain is built from TRBV6-5 and TRBJ1-6; D might be TRBD1 (5 bases). CDR3 length: 14 residues. Per the germline V gene, CDR1 is MNHEY and CDR2 is SVGAGI. The V end lost 6 bases, the J end lost 14 bases, and 20 bases lay between the germline ends. The CDR3 sequence: CASSPRTLDVTLHF. CDR3 in DNA: TGTGCCAGCAGCCCCCGGACACTTGACGTTACCCTCCACTTT.

V is TRBV19 and J is TRBJ1-2; D is possibly TRBD1 (6 bases). This CDR3 has 13 amino acids. The V end was cut by 1 base, the J end by 4 bases, with 7 bases between. CDR1 and CDR2 from the germline V gene are LNHDA and SQIVND (reference sequence). The DNA for the CDR3 is TGTGCCAGTAGTATAGTGGACAGCTATGGCTACACCTTC. Residues: CASSIVDSYGYTF.

This chain connects TRBV4-1 to TRBJ1-5, with 8 nucleotides matching TRBD1. V shed 3 bases and J 4 bases; nucleotides not matched to a gene: 11. The CDR3 consists of 17 residues. The germline CDR1 and CDR2 sequences are MGHRA and YSYEKL. The CDR3 sequence is CASSHAQWRQGNQPQHF. Written as DNA, the CDR3 is TGCGCCAGCAGCCATGCACAGTGGCGACAGGGGAATCAGCCCCAGCATTTT.

This chain uses TRBV28 with TRBJ2-7; no clear D gene. Trimming left V 2 bases short and J 4 bases short, with 9 bases between. CDR1 and CDR2 from the germline V gene are MDHEN and SYDVKM. The CDR3 runs to 13 residues. The CDR3 loop reads CASSLTSTYEQYF. DNA of the CDR3: TGTGCCAGCAGTTTAACCTCTACATACGAGCAGTACTTC. Full variable domain (missing parts from reference TRBV28 and TRBJ2-7): DVKVTQSSRYLVKRTGEKVFLECVQDMDHENMFWYRQDPGLGLRLIYFSYDVKMKEKGDIPEGYSVSREKKERFSLILESASTNQTSMYLCASSLTSTYEQYFGPGTRLTVT.

This chain links TRBV28 with TRBJ2-7, with 8 bases identical to TRBD1. Germline trimming cut 1 base from V and 3 bases from J; bases unmatched to any gene: 5. The CDR3 sequence is 15 residues long. Germline values: CDR1 MDHEN, CDR2 SYDVKM. This CDR3 reads CASSLSSGTGYEQYF. The CDR3 nucleotides read TGTGCCAGCAGTTTATCCTCTGGGACAGGCTACGAGCAGTACTTC.

J is TRBJ1-1 and V is TRBV10-2; tentative D call: TRBD1 (5 bases). The CDR3 runs 15 residues. Trimming cost V 8 bases and J 3 bases, with 19 bases left between them. CDR1 and CDR2 from the germline V gene are WSHSY and SAAADI. The CDR3 DNA is TGCGCCAGCGTTGGGTTGGGCTTGGGGCACACTGAAGCTTTCTTT. Amino acids: CASVGLGLGHTEAFF.

V gene TRBV19 combines with J gene TRBJ2-7; TRBD2 might be the D (6 bases). CDR1 and CDR2 from the germline V gene are LNHDA and SQIVND (reference sequence). Trimming pared 3 bases from V and 0 bases from J, leaving 9 bases between. The CDR3 sequence is 14 residues long. CDR3 DNA: TGTGCCAGTAGTATGCGGGACGGCTCCTACGAGCAGTACTTC. Translating gives CASSMRDGSYEQYF. The full variable domain, with the rest looked up from reference TRBV19 and TRBJ2-7, is DGGITQSPKYLFRKEGQNVTLSCEQNLNHDAMYWYRQDPGQGLRLIYYSQIVNDFQKGDIAEGYSVSREKKESFPLTVTSAQKNPTAFYLCASSMRDGSYEQYFGPGTRLTVT.

This clone was detected a few times. The CDR3, as DNA: TGTGCCAGCAGCCAAGGTCTCATCAAGAGGGGAAACACCATATATTTT. Its translation: CASSQGLIKRGNTIYF. The chain uses TRBV3-1 (or the pseudogene TRBV3-2) and TRBJ1-3; the D is unclear. Trimming stripped 1 base from V and 4 bases from J, with 14 bases between. The germline gives CDR1 LGHDT, CDR2 YNNKEL (reference sequence). This CDR3 has 16 amino acids.

This chain uses TRBV27 with TRBJ1-2; tentative D call: TRBD1 (6 bases). Germline CDR1 and CDR2: MNHEY and SMNVEV (reference sequence). This CDR3 contains 14 residues. Trimming cost V 2 bases and J 7 bases, with 14 bases left between them. The CDR3 region is CASSLRGATGGYTF. The CDR3 DNA sequence: TGTGCCAGCAGTTTAAGGGGGGCTACGGGTGGCTACACCTTC.

The chain combines TRBV28 with TRBJ1-5; 12 nucleotides align to TRBD1. The CDR3 consists of 16 residues. V was pared by 1 base and J by 7 bases, with 5 bases of the junction left unmatched. The V gene's germline CDR1 is MDHEN and CDR2 SYDVKM. This chain's CDR3 is CASSLSGTGGFQPQHF. The DNA for the CDR3 is TGTGCCAGCAGTTTATCCGGGACAGGGGGCTTCCAGCCCCAGCATTTT. The whole variable domain, filled in from reference TRBV28 and TRBJ1-5, reads DVKVTQSSRYLVKRTGEKVFLECVQDMDHENMFWYRQDPGLGLRLIYFSYDVKMKEKGDIPEGYSVSREKKERFSLILESASTNQTSMYLCASSLSGTGGFQPQHFGDGTRLSIL.